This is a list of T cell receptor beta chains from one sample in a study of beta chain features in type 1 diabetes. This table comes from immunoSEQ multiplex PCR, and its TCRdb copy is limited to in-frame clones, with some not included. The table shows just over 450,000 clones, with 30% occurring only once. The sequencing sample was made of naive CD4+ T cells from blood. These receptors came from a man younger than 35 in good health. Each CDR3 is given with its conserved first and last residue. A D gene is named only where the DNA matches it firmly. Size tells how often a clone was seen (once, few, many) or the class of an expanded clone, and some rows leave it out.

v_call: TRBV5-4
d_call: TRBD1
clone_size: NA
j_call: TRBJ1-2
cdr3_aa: CASTGQNYGYTF
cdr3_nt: TGTGCCAGCACGGGACAGAACTATGGCTACACCTTC

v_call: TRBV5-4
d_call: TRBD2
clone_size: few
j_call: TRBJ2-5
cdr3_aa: CASSHPSGGYQETQYF
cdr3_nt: TGTGCCAGCAGCCATCCTAGCGGAGGGTACCAAGAGACCCAGTACTTC

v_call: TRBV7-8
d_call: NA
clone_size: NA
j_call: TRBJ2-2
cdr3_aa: CASTTGRMGAGELFF
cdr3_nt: TGTGCCAGTACGACAGGAAGGATGGGGGCCGGGGAGCTGTTTTTT

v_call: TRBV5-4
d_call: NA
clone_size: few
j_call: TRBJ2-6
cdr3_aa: CASSLRGLGANVLTF
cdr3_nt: TGTGCCAGCAGCCTACGGGGGCTTGGGGCCAACGTCCTGACTTTC

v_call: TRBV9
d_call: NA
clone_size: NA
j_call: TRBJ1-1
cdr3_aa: CASSVEGGDTEAFF
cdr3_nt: TGTGCCAGCAGCGTAGAGGGAGGGGACACTGAAGCTTTCTTT

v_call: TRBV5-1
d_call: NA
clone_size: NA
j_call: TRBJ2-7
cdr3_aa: CASSSPRDGEYEQYF
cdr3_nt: TGCGCCAGCAGCTCGCCCCGGGACGGAGAGTACGAGCAGTACTTC

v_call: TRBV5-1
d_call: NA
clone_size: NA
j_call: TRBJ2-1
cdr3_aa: CASSFDTGDEQFF
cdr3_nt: TGCGCCAGCAGCTTTGACACAGGTGATGAGCAGTTCTTC

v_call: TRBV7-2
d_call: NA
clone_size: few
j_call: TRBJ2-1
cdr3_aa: CASSLEGQAYNEQFF
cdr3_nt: TGTGCCAGCAGCTTAGAAGGCCAGGCCTACAATGAGCAGTTCTTC

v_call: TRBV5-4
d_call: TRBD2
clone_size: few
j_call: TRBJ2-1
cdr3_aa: CASSSGLAGGPNYNEQFF
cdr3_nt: TGTGCCAGCAGCTCAGGACTAGCGGGAGGGCCTAACTACAATGAGCAGTTCTTC

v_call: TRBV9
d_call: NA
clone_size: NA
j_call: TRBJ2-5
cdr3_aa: CASSAGDRRSGETQYF
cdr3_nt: TGTGCCAGCAGCGCCGGGGACCGGCGATCCGGGGAGACCCAGTACTTC

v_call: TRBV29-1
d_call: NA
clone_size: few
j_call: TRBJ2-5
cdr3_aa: CSVRTSLGRETQYF
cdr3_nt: TGCAGCGTTAGAACGAGTCTGGGGCGAGAGACCCAGTACTTC

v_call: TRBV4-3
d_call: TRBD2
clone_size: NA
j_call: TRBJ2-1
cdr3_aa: CASSQDGTSGRAGEQFF
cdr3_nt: TGCGCCAGCAGCCAAGACGGGACTAGCGGGAGGGCCGGTGAGCAGTTCTTC

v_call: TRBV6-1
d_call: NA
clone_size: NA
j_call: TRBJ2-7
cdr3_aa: CASSALLASEQYF
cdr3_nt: TGTGCCAGCAGTGCCTTACTAGCATCCGAGCAGTACTTC

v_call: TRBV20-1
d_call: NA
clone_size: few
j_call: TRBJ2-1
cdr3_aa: CSATLGEVQFF
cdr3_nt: TGCAGTGCTACCCTGGGAGAGGTACAGTTCTTC

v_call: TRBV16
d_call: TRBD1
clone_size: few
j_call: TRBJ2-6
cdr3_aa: CASSQDRAGANVLTF
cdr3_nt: TGTGCCAGCAGCCAAGACAGGGCCGGGGCCAACGTCCTGACTTTC

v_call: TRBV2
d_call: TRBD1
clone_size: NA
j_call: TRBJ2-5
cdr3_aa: CASRNRGQTQYF
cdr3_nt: TGTGCCAGCAGGAACAGGGGGCAGACCCAGTACTTC

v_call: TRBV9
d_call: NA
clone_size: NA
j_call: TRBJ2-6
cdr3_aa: CASSVQPGANVLTF
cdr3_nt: TGTGCCAGCAGCGTCCAACCTGGGGCCAACGTCCTGACTTTC

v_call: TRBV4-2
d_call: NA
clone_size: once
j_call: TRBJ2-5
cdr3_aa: CASSHRTGETQYF
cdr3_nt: TGTGCCAGCAGCCACCGGACTGGAGAGACCCAGTACTTC

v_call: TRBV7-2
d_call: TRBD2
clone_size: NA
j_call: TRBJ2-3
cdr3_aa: CASSLDPGGGPTQYF
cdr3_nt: TGTGCCAGCAGCTTAGACCCGGGAGGCGGGCCCACGCAGTATTTT

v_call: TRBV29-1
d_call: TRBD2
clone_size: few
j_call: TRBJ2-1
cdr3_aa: CSVVAGYNEQFF
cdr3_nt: TGCAGCGTTGTAGCGGGATACAATGAGCAGTTCTTC

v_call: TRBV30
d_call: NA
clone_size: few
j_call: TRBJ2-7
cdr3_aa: CAWSSNLGEQYF
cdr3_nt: TGTGCCTGGAGTAGCAACCTCGGCGAGCAGTACTTC

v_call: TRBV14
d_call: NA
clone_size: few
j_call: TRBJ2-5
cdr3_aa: CASSQYETQYF
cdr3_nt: TGTGCCAGCAGCCAATATGAGACCCAGTACTTC

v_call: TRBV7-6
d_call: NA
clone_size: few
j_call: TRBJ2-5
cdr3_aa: CASSYNPGAGETQYF
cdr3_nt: TGTGCCAGCAGCTATAATCCAGGGGCTGGGGAGACCCAGTACTTC

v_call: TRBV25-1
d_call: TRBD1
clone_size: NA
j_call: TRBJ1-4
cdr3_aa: CASSASSGGNEKLFF
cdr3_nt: TGTGCCAGCAGTGCCTCCTCAGGGGGTAATGAAAAACTGTTTTTT

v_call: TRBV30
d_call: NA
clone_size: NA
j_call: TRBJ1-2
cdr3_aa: CAWSQQGSGYTF
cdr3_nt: TGTGCCTGGAGCCAACAGGGATCTGGCTACACCTTC

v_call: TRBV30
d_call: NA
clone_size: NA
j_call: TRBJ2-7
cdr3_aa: CAWTRTMSEQYF
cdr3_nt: TGTGCCTGGACCAGGACAATGAGCGAGCAGTACTTC

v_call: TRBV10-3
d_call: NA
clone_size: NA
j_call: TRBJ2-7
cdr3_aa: CATNSGPPYEQYF
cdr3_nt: TGTGCCACCAATTCTGGCCCTCCCTACGAGCAGTACTTC

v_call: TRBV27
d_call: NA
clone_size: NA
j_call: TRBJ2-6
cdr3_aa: CASSISGANVLTF
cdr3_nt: TGTGCCAGCAGTATCTCTGGGGCCAACGTCCTGACTTTC

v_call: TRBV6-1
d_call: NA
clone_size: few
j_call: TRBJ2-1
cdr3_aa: CASSWDVYNEQFF
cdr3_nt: TGTGCCAGCAGCTGGGACGTATACAATGAGCAGTTCTTC

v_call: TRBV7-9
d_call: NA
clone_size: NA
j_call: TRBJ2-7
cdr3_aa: CASSLAAALREQYF
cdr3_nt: TGTGCCAGCAGCTTAGCGGCCGCGCTTAGGGAGCAGTACTTC

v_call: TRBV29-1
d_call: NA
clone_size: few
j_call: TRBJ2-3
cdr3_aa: CSVEDPQRARTDTQYF
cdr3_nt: TGCAGCGTTGAAGATCCCCAAAGGGCACGCACAGATACGCAGTATTTT

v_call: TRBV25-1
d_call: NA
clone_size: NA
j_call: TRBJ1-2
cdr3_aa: CASSAPTGNVYGYTF
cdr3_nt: TGTGCCAGCAGTGCCCCGACGGGAAACGTCTATGGCTACACCTTC

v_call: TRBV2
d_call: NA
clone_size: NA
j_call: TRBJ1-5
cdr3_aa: CASSVEYSNQPQHF
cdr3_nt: TGTGCCAGCAGTGTGGAGTATAGCAATCAGCCCCAGCATTTT

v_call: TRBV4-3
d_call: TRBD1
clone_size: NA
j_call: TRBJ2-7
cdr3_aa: CASSQAVDRVYEQYF
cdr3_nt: TGCGCCAGCAGCCAAGCTGTCGACAGGGTGTACGAGCAGTACTTC

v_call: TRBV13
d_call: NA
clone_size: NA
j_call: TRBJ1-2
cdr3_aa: CASSLGNSNYGYTF
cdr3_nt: TGTGCCAGCAGCTTAGGCAACTCTAACTATGGCTACACCTTC

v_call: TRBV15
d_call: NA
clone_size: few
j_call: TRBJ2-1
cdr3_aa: CATSMRLSSYNEQFF
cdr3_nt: TGTGCCACCAGCATGAGGTTAAGCTCCTACAATGAGCAGTTCTTC

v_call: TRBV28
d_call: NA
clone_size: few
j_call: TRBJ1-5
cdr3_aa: CASSSPARGEPQHF
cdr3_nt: TGTGCCAGCAGTTCCCCGGCCCGAGGCGAGCCCCAGCATTTT